This T cell receptor beta chain was sequenced during a study of shared clonotypes between healthy human individuals. Healthy and HIV-negative, the adult donors had no recent acute infections or vaccinations. This clone was recorded once. The CDR3 runs 13 residues. The ends were cut back, 3 bases at V and 7 bases at J, with 13 bases in the middle. Germline lookup yields CDR1 KGHSH and CDR2 LQKENI. Sorted subsets were amplified in replicate PCRs using approximately 0.2 ug DNA, roughly 30,000 T cell genomes. In the authors' workflow: With immunoSEQ giving junction-only sequences and no quality scores, filtering differed. Some clones are missing from TCRdb's copy, which holds only in-frame ones; the method was immunoSEQ multiplex PCR. V, J and clone size are taken as reported in that table, and D and trimming were inferred from the DNA itself. Here the sample spans roughly 2.5 million clones, around 94% being singletons.

The sample comprised naive CD4+ T cells sorted from blood. Subset in this sample: CD45RA+ positively selected. The sequence derives from a young man in good health. This chain uses TRBV18 with TRBJ2-7; no clear D gene. The chain's CDR3 is CASSPLANSEQYF. The CDR3 bases are TGTGCCAGCTCACCTTTGGCTAATTCGGAGCAGTACTTC.